This T cell receptor beta chain comes out of a study of shared clonotypes between healthy human individuals (dated by TCRdb to about 2020). In terms of the full investigation: The cohort included three men and a couple of women between 18 and 49 years of age. For each donor, three plates each were used for CD4 naive and CD4 memory, two plates were used for CD8 naive, and one plate was used for CD8 memory. To estimate repertoire size and how much clonotype sharing occurs between individuals, the study deeply sequenced the blood TCR repertoires of about five healthy adults. Libraries were prepared and TCR repertoires were sequenced by different laboratories using diverse techniques, in order to increase sequencing depth and limit assay-specific biases. Leukapheresis yielded between about 0.9 and 9 billion PBMCs per donor.

Healthy HIV-negative adults with no recently reported acute infections or vaccinations were included as donors. Every donor was a Caucasian adult residing in Nashville, Tennessee, USA. Magnetic negative selection was used to enrich CD4+ T cells, after which naive cells were positively selected on CD45RA and the negative fraction became the memory subset. After blood collection by leukapheresis, PBMCs were isolated using Ficoll-Histopaque density gradient centrifugation and then cryopreserved in the vapor phase of liquid nitrogen. Analytical flow cytometry was used to check the purity and quantity of every magnetically sorted T cell population. Each sorted fraction had its genomic DNA isolated and then quantified by UV absorbance on a Nanodrop 2000c. General findings and caveats noted by the study authors: Sampling was limited to blood, and TCR repertoires in tissue likely differ from TCR repertoires in blood. Clonotypes shared by all four sorted-subset donors showed higher generation probabilities than non-shared clonotypes. When a few donors were compared, the shared fraction of clonotypes was around 4.6% for naive CD4, about 4% for naive CD8, more than 2% for memory CD4, and 0.4% for memory CD8. Naive subsets generally had larger estimated clonotype richness than memory subsets did. The small number of donors limited the genetic and exposure-history diversity represented. Pairwise subsampling indicated that sequencing depth was expected to affect the degree of clonotype sharing among donors. Incomplete sequencing was indicated by rarefaction of sorted-subset datasets, despite the large sequencing depth.

Using the deep immunoSEQ assay, multiplex PCR amplified TCR CDR3 regions from genomic DNA. Genomic DNA extracted from each cell subset was distributed evenly over all wells of several immunoSEQ 96-well plates, and each plate served as one replicate. For sorted subsets, each replicate PCR was loaded with about 200 ng genomic DNA, equivalent to 25,000 to 35,000 T cell genomes. The purified libraries were quantified using a Qubit 3.0 fluorometer, sized with a Bioanalyzer 2100, and then quantified again using the KAPA Library Quantification kit. A separate single-read 150-cycle Illumina NextSeq 550 flow cell was used to sequence each immunoSEQ 96-well plate. Per the source publication's procedure: Because only junctional sequences without quality scores were contained in the immunoSEQ output, filtering matching that applied to full-length reads could not be performed. To assign V/J genes and CDR3, sequences were annotated against IMGT germline references using PyIR, a Python wrapper for IgBLAST v1.9. Any read was removed if the V/J assignment was weak (E-value above 1e-6), the CDR3 was missing, or the read contained stop codons, out-of-frame junctions, or ambiguous translated residues. V3J clonotypes were defined as sequences sharing an identical inferred V gene, J gene, and CDR3 amino acid sequence. Percentage overlap between repertoires was computed as shared unique clonotypes divided by the size of the smaller repertoire. Richness of each repertoire was evaluated using RTK rarefaction, the Chao1 estimator, and Recon v2.1 estimates of unobserved clonotypes. Generation probabilities for all TCRbeta clonotypes obtained by the gDNA method from a few donors were computed using OLGA. TCRdb limited this immuneACCESS table to in-frame rearrangements with V and J called. A share of clones is missing; checked studies link under half to unresolved V genes, and the rest is unexplained. V, J and clone size are those of that table, while D and trimming were read from the DNA. In this sample the table shows under 1,100,000 clones, 70% to 80% of which occur a single time. The ten biggest clones cover 0.55% to 0.7% of the sample.

Spanning cysteine to phenylalanine, the CDR3 consists of 18 amino acids. The retained sequence is limited to the CDR3, 54 bases, with the frame set at the first base. In regard to this clone: Its cognate antigen has yet to be identified. Per-base qualities were not stored, and no clone one base away is much larger.

The chain employs TRBV12-2 and TRBJ2-1; the listed D gene, TRBD2, was not tested against the DNA. TRBV12-2 counts as a pseudogene. The source material was memory CD4+ T cells from PBMCs. The cell subset or site label corresponds to: CD45RA-negative fraction. This TCR came from a man aged 18 to 30 in good health. Some clones in this sample may be carry-over from other donors' samples. CDR3 region: CASRCSGLMESSYNEQFF. At the DNA level, the sequence is TGTGCAAGTCGCTGCTCCGGTTTGATGGAGAGCTCCTACAATGAGCAGTTCTTC.